This T cell receptor beta chain was retrieved from a study of identical twins. This CDR3 spans 12 amino acids. Between the trimmed V and J ends, which lost 5 bases and 10 bases, there was a span of 12 bases. From germline, CDR1 is SNHLY and CDR2 FYNNEI. TCRdb used MiXCR to reprocess the 5' RACE reads, holding one entry per CDR3 protein. The table has 130,000 to 150,000 distinct CDR3 sequences, roughly 3.2% seen once. This clonotype was recorded many times. The gene calls are TRBV2 and TRBJ2-1; possibly TRBD1 or TRBD2 for D (5 bases each). What was sequenced was memory T cells sorted from blood. This clonotype was sampled from a man aged 18 to 29 in good health. The CDR3 nucleotides are TGTGCCAGCAGTTCCTCGGGACGGGAGCAGTTCTTC. It encodes CASSSSGREQFF.